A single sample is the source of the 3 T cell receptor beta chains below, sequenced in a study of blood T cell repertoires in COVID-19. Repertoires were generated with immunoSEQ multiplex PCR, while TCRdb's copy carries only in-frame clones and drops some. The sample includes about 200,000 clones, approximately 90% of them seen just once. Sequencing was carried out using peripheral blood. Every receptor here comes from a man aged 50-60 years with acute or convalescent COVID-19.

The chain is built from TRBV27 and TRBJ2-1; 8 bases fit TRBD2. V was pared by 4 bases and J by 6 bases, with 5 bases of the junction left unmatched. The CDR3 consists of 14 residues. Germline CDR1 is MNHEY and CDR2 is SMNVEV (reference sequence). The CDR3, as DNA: TGTGCCAGCAGTTCAACCGGGACTAGCAATGAGCAGTTCTTC. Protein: CASSSTGTSNEQFF.

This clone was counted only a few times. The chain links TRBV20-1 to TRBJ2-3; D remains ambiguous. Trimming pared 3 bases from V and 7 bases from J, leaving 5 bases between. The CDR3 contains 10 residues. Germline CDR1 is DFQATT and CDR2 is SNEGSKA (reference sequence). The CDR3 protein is CSARRNTQYF. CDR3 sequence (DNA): TGCAGTGCTAGGCGAAATACGCAGTATTTT.

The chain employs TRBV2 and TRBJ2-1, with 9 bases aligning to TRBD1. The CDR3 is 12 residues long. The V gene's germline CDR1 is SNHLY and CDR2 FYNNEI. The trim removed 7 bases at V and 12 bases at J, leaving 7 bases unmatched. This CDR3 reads CASKQGARVQFF. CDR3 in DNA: TGTGCCAGCAAACAGGGGGCGCGGGTGCAGTTCTTC.